This TCR beta chain was sequenced during a study of cytomegalovirus exposure and HLA in healthy donors. Study at large: As released early, the data held roughly 85 million unique TCRs from HLA-typed donors.

The PCR made use of 60 Vbeta and 13 Jbeta primers. The data were produced by immunoSEQ multiplex PCR, yet TCRdb's version contains in-frame clones alone and is incomplete. Of roughly 190,000 clones listed, about 83% are singletons. Germline V gives CDR1 MNHEY, CDR2 SMNVEV (reference sequence). The V end was cut by 3 bases, the J end by 2 bases, with 16 bases between. The CDR3 extends over 16 amino acids. Study-level results: Researchers had no immune exposure information except CMV serostatus available. A later analysis showed TCR association rates differing by HLA locus, peaking at DRB1 and lowest at HLA-C.

Turning to this clone: What it binds is not known.

The sequence derives from a female donor in good health and CMV-seronegative. The rearrangement uses TRBV27 and TRBJ1-2, with D possibly matching TRBD1 (5 bases). The sequencing sample was made of PBMCs. The CDR3 DNA reads as TGTGCCAGCAGTTTTAAGGGGATCCCCACAAACTATGGCTACACCTTC. As protein: CASSFKGIPTNYGYTF.